These T cell receptor beta chains were read from a single sample in a study of OX40 agonist ivuxolimab in advanced cancers. The table came from immunoSEQ multiplex PCR; TCRdb's copy has only in-frame clones and leaves some out. The data hold 50,000 or so clones, with almost 80% observed a single time. The sequenced sample was CD4+ or CD8+ T cells sorted from blood, obtained in a trial of the OX40 agonist ivuxolimab. The receptors here all came from an adult with an advanced solid tumor such as melanoma, head and neck, liver or kidney cancer. CDR3s include the opening cysteine and the closing phenylalanine or tryptophan. Each record gives: CDR3 length, V gene, J gene, CDR3 protein.

13	TRBV30	TRBJ2-7	CAWGWGSGGEQYF
14	TRBV14	TRBJ2-5	CASSSLAADETQYF
14	TRBV6-1	TRBJ1-5	CASSELGSNQPQHF
15	TRBV14	TRBJ2-5	CASSQIMAGVETQYF
15	TRBV7-9	TRBJ2-1	CATLGLAGVYNEQFF
18	TRBV7-2	TRBJ2-1	CASRRTTSGRGGRNEQFF
16	TRBV7-6	TRBJ2-7	CASSLEAASGSYEQYF
14	TRBV2	TRBJ2-7	CASQSTETSYEQYF
15	TRBV2	TRBJ1-2	CASSVEGHLNYGYTF
14	TRBV19	TRBJ2-2	CASSPSSGTGELFF
16	TRBV7-2	TRBJ2-3	CASSLVVQGFTDTQYF
18	TRBV28	TRBJ1-4	CASSWVGGLVATNEKLFF
16	TRBV19	TRBJ2-1	CASIPSSGGALNEQFF
16	TRBV5-6	TRBJ2-1	CASGSKREGSYNEQFF
16	TRBV5-4	TRBJ2-5	CASSPALGRTQETQYF
12	TRBV19	TRBJ1-5	CASNREGQPQHF
15	TRBV30	TRBJ2-4	CAGEEPGRGKNIQYF
15	TRBV5-1	TRBJ1-5	CASSLAGRGNQPQHF
13	TRBV10-3	NA	CAITSGSFGEQYF
17	TRBV15	TRBJ2-2	CATSRDRGAANTGELFF
14	TRBV19	TRBJ1-2	CASSMSADVYGYTF
13	TRBV29-1	TRBJ1-6	CSVREIYNSPLHF
14	TRBV27	TRBJ1-1	CASSETGLITEAFF
13	TRBV19	TRBJ1-2	CASSGGLNYGYTF
13	TRBV7-9	TRBJ1-2	CASSTGIGYGYTF
13	TRBV6-5	TRBJ2-7	CASRQGQSYEQYF
15	TRBV4-1	TRBJ1-2	CASSQETGWGYGYTF
16	TRBV9	TRBJ2-5	CASSTEDRAREETQYF
13	TRBV6-6	TRBJ1-3	CASSYFDGNTIYF
18	TRBV14	TRBJ1-1	CASSLAPFSGFVWTEAFF
12	TRBV2	TRBJ1-1	CASFEVAAEAFF
15	TRBV4-3	TRBJ2-7	CASSQVAGLGHEQYF
14	TRBV7-9	TRBJ1-5	CASSFVTGEQPQHF
14	TRBV9	TRBJ2-1	CASSPRGLYNEQFF
14	TRBV7-6	TRBJ1-2	CASSPGTGFYGYTF
15	TRBV2	TRBJ2-1	CASSDASGSGDEQFF
14	TRBV6-5	TRBJ2-7	CASSYYGLTYEQYF
15	TRBV19	TRBJ1-2	CASSPPGQVYYGYTF
14	TRBV5-5	TRBJ2-7	CASSKSSTLGEQYF
14	TRBV29-1	TRBJ2-2	CSVEVGRAAGELFF
16	TRBV5-1	NA	CASSPLRDSDSDEQYF